These 23 T cell receptor beta chains came from one sample sequenced in a study of cytotoxic CD8 clonotypes in ibrutinib-treated CLL. The table came from immunoSEQ multiplex PCR; TCRdb's copy has only in-frame clones and leaves some out. The sample lists around 41,000 clones, under 80% occurring once. The input for sequencing was PBMCs, taken at disease progression, from a patient treated with ibrutinib. These receptors were taken from a human donor with chronic lymphocytic leukemia.

This clone was seen a few times. The chain has TRBV18 and TRBJ1-2; D gene unclear. Germline V gives CDR1 KGHSH, CDR2 LQKENI. This CDR3 has 14 amino acids. Trimming shortened V by 3 bases and J by 8 bases, and 16 bases separated the two germline ends. The CDR3: CASSPQSGNDGYTF. CDR3 sequence (DNA): TGTGCCAGCTCACCGCAGTCGGGAAACGACGGCTACACCTTC.

In DNA, the CDR3 is TGTGCCAGTAAAGTCGGAGCCAGCTCCTCTGGAAACACCATATATTTT. This translates into CASKVGASSSGNTIYF. The V call is TRBV19, the J call TRBJ1-3; D is ambiguous. V lost 7 bases and J lost 0, with 16 bases in between. This CDR3 is built from 16 residues. CDR1 is LNHDA and CDR2 is SQIVND in the germline V gene (reference sequence).

V and J are TRBV10-1 and TRBJ2-1, with a tentative D call TRBD2 (5 bases). The V end was cut by 5 bases, the J end by 2 bases, with 22 bases between. The CDR3 consists of 18 residues. Germline V gives CDR1 WNHNN, CDR2 SYGVQD (reference sequence). The CDR3, as DNA: TGCGCCAGCAGTACCGACGGGTCGGAGGAGCCGCCCTACAATGAGCAGTTCTTC. It is translated as CASSTDGSEEPPYNEQFF.

The chain combines TRBV27 with TRBJ2-7; unclear D gene. V lost 6 bases to trimming and J lost 3 bases, with 6 bases between them. This CDR3 contains 11 residues. Germline CDR1 is MNHEY and CDR2 is SMNVEV (reference sequence). Here the CDR3 DNA reads TGTGCCAGCAGCGATTTCTACGAGCAGTACTTC. Amino acid sequence: CASSDFYEQYF.

V is TRBV27 and J is TRBJ1-1, with unresolved D. The germline V gene encodes CDR1 MNHEY and CDR2 SMNVEV (reference sequence). V lost 3 bases to trimming and J lost 4 bases, with 9 bases between them. CDR3 length: 13 residues. CDR3: CASSFGISTEAFF. CDR3 sequence (DNA): TGTGCCAGCAGTTTTGGGATTTCCACTGAAGCTTTCTTT.

In its sample, this clone was seen once. One end of the junction varies from germline; a read error may be responsible. The V gene is TRBV7-7, the J gene TRBJ1-1, with D perhaps matching TRBD1 (5 bases). CDR1 and CDR2 (germline): SSHAT, FNYEAQ (reference sequence). This CDR3 region has 15 residues. The CDR3 sequence is CASSPQPGGDTEAFF. CDR3 bases: TGTGCTAGCAGCCCGCAACCGGGAGGGGACACTGAAGCTTTCTTT.

CDR3 bases: TGTGCCAGCAGAAAGCGGGACACAGATACGCAGTATTTT. Its protein product is CASRKRDTDTQYF. V and J are TRBV27 and TRBJ2-3; 7 bases agree with TRBD2. Germline V gene data show CDR1 as MNHEY and CDR2 as SMNVEV (reference sequence). V shed 6 bases, J shed 2 bases, and the junction held 2 bases outside the gene matches. The CDR3 extends over 13 amino acids.

The chain couples TRBV27 to TRBJ2-3; D gene uncertain. From germline, CDR1 is MNHEY and CDR2 SMNVEV (reference sequence). This CDR3 has 11 amino acids. Trimming removed 5 bases from V and 5 bases from J, with 5 bases in between. In DNA, the CDR3 is TGTGCCAGCAGTCGTGAAGATACGCAGTATTTT. It yields the protein CASSREDTQYF.

This clone appeared once. This chain links TRBV7-3 with TRBJ2-1; maybe TRBD1 (7 bases). Germline-derived CDR1 and CDR2 are SGHTA and FQGTGA. Trimming removed 0 bases from V and 8 bases from J, with 14 bases in between. The length of the CDR3 is 15 residues. The CDR3 reads CASSLTSQGGYEQFF. In DNA form, the CDR3 reads TGTGCCAGCAGCTTAACGTCCCAGGGGGGTTATGAGCAGTTCTTC.

This clone was counted a single time. The chain couples TRBV5-6 to TRBJ2-3; D remains ambiguous. CDR3 length equals 12 residues. CDR1 and CDR2 from the germline V gene are SGHDT and YYEEEE. Trimming left V 2 bases short and J 5 bases short, with 6 bases between. CDR3 DNA: TGTGCCAGCAGCTTAGACGAAGATACGCAGTATTTT. Residues: CASSLDEDTQYF.

This sequence joins TRBV6-5 and TRBJ2-5; 7 bases align to TRBD2. Germline-derived CDR1 and CDR2 are MNHEY and SVGAGI. There are 14 residues in the CDR3. V was pared by 8 bases and J by 1 base, with 7 bases of the junction left unmatched. This CDR3 reads CASALGTTQETQYF. CDR3 nucleotide sequence: TGTGCCAGCGCGCTCGGGACTACCCAAGAGACCCAGTACTTC.

The chain has TRBV2 and TRBJ2-2; 13 positions agree with TRBD2. Germline loops: CDR1 SNHLY, CDR2 FYNNEI. The CDR3 is 16 amino acids. With V trimmed by 6 bases and J by 5 bases, 6 bases remained unmatched. Written as DNA, the CDR3 is TGTGCCAGCAGCCACGGACTAGCGGGGGAAACCGGGGAGCTGTTTTTT. Its protein is CASSHGLAGETGELFF.

The genes are TRBV18 and TRBJ1-4; TRBD1 aligns across 9 bases. Per the germline V gene, CDR1 is KGHSH and CDR2 is LQKENI. J lost 8 bases, V lost 3 bases, and 7 bases had no gene match. CDR3 size: 15 residues. The CDR3 loop is CASSPGTGSMEKLFF. The DNA of the CDR3 is TGTGCCAGCTCACCTGGGACAGGGTCGATGGAAAAACTGTTTTTT.

This rearrangement joins TRBV10-1 to TRBJ2-2; D uncertain. Per germline, CDR1 WNHNN and CDR2 SYGVQD (reference sequence). Trimming shortened V by 0 bases and J by 4 bases, and 6 bases separated the two germline ends. This CDR3 region has 14 residues. The CDR3, as DNA: TGCGCCAGCAGTGAGTCGAGGCTCACCGGGGAGCTGTTTTTT. Amino acid sequence: CASSESRLTGELFF.

The chain employs TRBV12-5 and TRBJ1-2, with 7 bases aligning to TRBD1. The CDR3 consists of 15 residues. The trim removed 3 bases at V and 0 bases at J, leaving 4 bases unmatched. The V gene's germline CDR1 is LGHNT and CDR2 FRNRAP. The CDR3 DNA reads as TGTGCTAGTGGTTTTGGGACAGCAGCTAACTATGGCTACACCTTC. It encodes CASGFGTAANYGYTF.

The chain joins TRBV10-2 to TRBJ2-1; D is perhaps TRBD1 (5 bases). Germline V gene sequence: CDR1 WSHSY, CDR2 SAAADI. Trimming cost V 5 bases and J 2 bases, with 10 bases left between them. The CDR3 has 14 residues. Here the CDR3 DNA reads TGCGCCAGCAGTCCAGACAGCACCTACAATGAGCAGTTCTTC. Protein sequence: CASSPDSTYNEQFF.

The chain has TRBV5-1 and TRBJ2-1; D is possibly TRBD1 or TRBD2 (6 bases each). The CDR3 consists of 17 residues. Trimming removed 1 base from V and 3 bases from J, with 17 bases in between. The germline CDR1 and CDR2 sequences are SGHRS and YFSETQ. The CDR3 DNA follows: TGCGCCAGCAGCTTGCTAGATCGGGGGCAACTCTACAATGAGCAGTTCTTC. Protein sequence: CASSLLDRGQLYNEQFF. The variable domain in full, completed from reference TRBV5-1 and TRBJ2-1, reads KAGVTQTPRYLIKTRGQQVTLSCSPISGHRSVSWYQQTPGQGLQFLFEYFSETQRNKGNFPGRFSGRQFSNSRSEMNVSTLELGDSALYLCASSLLDRGQLYNEQFFGPGTRLTVL.

The chain carries TRBV19 and TRBJ1-6; TRBD1 might be the D (5 bases). The CDR3 is 13 amino acids. CDR1 LNHDA and CDR2 SQIVND come from the germline V gene (reference sequence). Deletions cut 9 bases from V and 4 bases from J, with 10 bases between. The CDR3 loop is CASADRYNSPLHF. In DNA, the CDR3 is TGTGCCAGCGCCGACAGATATAATTCACCCCTCCACTTT.

This clone came up once. The chain combines TRBV4-1 with TRBJ1-1; weak D call: TRBD1 (5 bases). The length of the CDR3 is 15 residues. V dropped 5 bases and J dropped 6 bases, with 19 bases sitting between them. Per the germline V gene, CDR1 is MGHRA and CDR2 is YSYEKL. CDR3 residues: CASSVRDPPRSEAFF. CDR3 DNA: TGCGCCAGCAGCGTCCGGGACCCTCCTCGGTCTGAAGCTTTCTTT.

The chain couples TRBV7-9 to TRBJ1-1; D perhaps matches TRBD1 (6 bases). The ends were cut back, 5 bases at V and 3 bases at J, with 10 bases in the middle. Germline V gene data show CDR1 as SEHNR and CDR2 as FQNEAQ (reference sequence). The CDR3 is 13 amino acids. CDR3 in amino acids: CASSKQGYTEAFF. The CDR3, as DNA: TGTGCCAGCAGCAAACAGGGCTACACTGAAGCTTTCTTT.

The chain combines TRBV4-1 with TRBJ1-4; 7 bases are shared with TRBD1. J was trimmed by 0 bases and V by 1 base; bases with no gene match: 2. The CDR3 has 16 amino acids. CDR1 and CDR2 from the germline V gene are MGHRA and YSYEKL. Here the CDR3 reads CASSQGQGATNEKLFF. DNA for the CDR3: TGCGCCAGCAGCCAAGGACAGGGCGCAACTAATGAAAAACTGTTTTTT.

This chain links TRBV11-2 with TRBJ2-6, with a possible D match to TRBD2 (5 bases). The CDR3 runs to 16 residues. CDR1 is SGHAT and CDR2 is FQNNGV in the germline V gene. Trimming took 7 bases from V and 1 from J, leaving 14 bases between them. The CDR3 loop is CASNTPWRSGANVLTF. The CDR3 region has the DNA TGTGCCAGCAACACACCCTGGAGGTCTGGGGCCAACGTCCTGACTTTC. Full variable domain (outside the CDR3, taken from reference TRBV11-2 and TRBJ2-6): EAGVAQSPRYKIIEKRQSVAFWCNPISGHATLYWYQQILGQGPKLLIQFQNNGVVDDSQLPKDRFSAERLKGVDSTLKIQPAKLEDSAVYLCASNTPWRSGANVLTFGAGSRLTVL.

The genes are TRBV9 and TRBJ1-5, with D perhaps matching TRBD1 (6 bases). The CDR3 is 16 amino acids. Trimming left V 7 bases short and J 4 bases short, with 21 bases between. Per germline, CDR1 SGDLS and CDR2 YYNGEE. CDR3 amino acids: CASPLRGGEGNQPQHF. CDR3 coding DNA: TGTGCCAGCCCCCTCCGCGGGGGCGAAGGGAATCAGCCCCAGCATTTT.